These 27 T cell receptor beta chains were all obtained from the same sample, sequenced in a study of circulating tumor DNA in untreated peripheral T-cell lymphoma. The repertoire was sequenced with immunoSEQ multiplex PCR; TCRdb's copy has only in-frame clones and lacks some. The table records roughly 10,000 clones, around four fifths of them present only once. Source material: tumor tissue. These receptors all stem from a human donor with peripheral T-cell lymphoma.

The chain joins TRBV1 to TRBJ1-1. TRBV1 is termed a pseudogene. The CDR3 length is 15 residues. In nucleotides, the CDR3 is TGCGCCAGCAGCCCCTTCGGGGAATTACACACTGAAGCTTTCTTT. Translating it yields CASSPFGELHTEAFF.

The chain recombines TRBV28 with TRBJ1-2, with D tentatively TRBD1 (5 bases). V lost 8 bases and J 3 bases, leaving 13 bases between the germline ends. This CDR3 has 13 amino acids. CDR1 is MDHEN, CDR2 SYDVKM, per germline. CDR3 sequence (DNA): TGTGCCAGCGCCTCAGGGCCGGACTATGGCTACACCTTC. This encodes CASASGPDYGYTF.

By its share, this clone is medium-sized. CDR3 nucleotide sequence: TGTGCCACCAGCAGAGGAGGGACTAGCGAAGAGACCCAGTACTTC. This translates into CATSRGGTSEETQYF. The chain carries TRBV15 and TRBJ2-5; 10 bases are a match to TRBD2. The junction had 2 bases not matched to a gene; V was cut back by 1 base and J by 3 bases. Germline lookup yields CDR1 LNHNV and CDR2 YYDKDF (reference sequence). The CDR3 runs 15 residues.

A single count supports this clone. The chain is built from TRBV6-8 and TRBJ2-5, with TRBD2 as a possible D gene (7 bases). V dropped 4 bases and J dropped 3 bases, with 15 bases sitting between them. The CDR3 spans 15 residues. CDR1 is MNHGY and CDR2 is SAAAGT in the germline V gene. CDR3 nucleotides: TGTGCCAGCAGTTTTCGCAGGGGAGGGGAAGAGACCCAGTACTTC. The encoded protein is CASSFRRGGEETQYF.

The gene calls are TRBV19 and TRBJ2-1, with D perhaps TRBD1 (5 bases). Trimming cost V 5 bases and J 3 bases, with 14 bases left between them. CDR3 length equals 15 residues. The germline V gene encodes CDR1 LNHDA and CDR2 SQIVND (reference sequence). CDR3 sequence (DNA): TGTGCCAGTAGTCTGGGGATAAGGGGCTACAATGAGCAGTTCTTC. It specifies CASSLGIRGYNEQFF.

The chain links TRBV28 to TRBJ1-5, with 8 positions matching TRBD1. Unmatched junction bases numbered 17, after V lost 5 bases and J lost 2 bases. The length of the CDR3 is 19 residues. Germline assignment: CDR1 MDHEN and CDR2 SYDVKM. The CDR3 sequence: CASSREQGGVLSGNQPQHF. The CDR3 DNA reads TGTGCCAGCAGTCGAGAACAGGGGGGAGTTTTATCAGGCAATCAGCCCCAGCATTTT.

Concerning this clone: X marks the residue encoded by a base that is unread or ambiguous. This chain links TRBV28 with TRBJ2-7, with D possibly matching TRBD1 (5 bases). V was clipped by 9 bases and J by 7 bases, with 22 bases between them. The CDR3 runs 14 residues. Germline assignment: CDR1 MDHEN and CDR2 SYDVKM. CDR3 DNA sequence: TGTGCCAGYAGTGGAGCCGACAGACCCATGGAGCAGTACTTC. Amino acid sequence: CAXSGADRPMEQYF. The CDR3 as a whole reads CASSGADRPMEQYF.

The rearrangement links TRBV4-1 to TRBJ2-1; 13 bases map to TRBD2. The CDR3 loop spans 16 amino acids. J was trimmed by 7 bases and V by 4 bases; bases with no gene match: 7. Germline CDR1 reads MGHRA; CDR2 reads YSYEKL. This chain's CDR3 is CASSLTSGGAQNEQFF. CDR3 bases: TGCGCCAGCAGCCTCACTAGCGGGGGGGCGCAAAATGAGCAGTTCTTC.

The chain uses TRBV6-8 and TRBJ1-6, with a possible D match to TRBD1 (5 bases). The CDR3 length is 14 residues. V was shortened by 4 bases and J by 6 bases, with 10 bases between the two germline ends. Germline V gives CDR1 MNHGY, CDR2 SAAAGT. CDR3 nucleotides: TGTGCCAGCAGTTCAGGGTCTAGTAATTCACCCCTCCACTTT. Its protein is CASSSGSSNSPLHF.

This clone occurred a few times. The V call is TRBV7-7, the J call TRBJ1-1, with a weak D call TRBD1 (5 bases). Germline V gene data show CDR1 as SSHAT and CDR2 as FNYEAQ (reference sequence). The CDR3 spans 14 residues. V was cut by 1 base and J by 4 bases, with 10 bases left in between. The CDR3 DNA follows: TGTGCCAGCAGCTTAGAGGGAAGGGGCACTGAAGCTTTCTTT. It encodes CASSLEGRGTEAFF.

This clone was observed a handful of times. The chain uses TRBV15 and TRBJ2-5, with 7 bases lining up with TRBD2. The CDR3 has 17 amino acids. In germline, CDR1 is LNHNV, CDR2 YYDKDF (reference sequence). The junction had 9 bases not matched to a gene; V was cut back by 1 base and J by 1 base. The CDR3 region has the DNA TGTGCCACCAGCAGAGCGGGGGAAACGGGGGGCCAAGAGACCCAGTACTTC. Amino acids: CATSRAGETGGQETQYF.

With regard to this clone: A junction end diverges from the germline sequence, so it may reflect a read error. The chain employs TRBV6-4 and TRBJ1-2; 7 bases map to TRBD1. The CDR3 runs 14 residues. CDR1 is MRHNA and CDR2 is SNTAGT in the germline V gene. The CDR3 coding sequence is TGTGCCAGCAGTTACTCAGGGACAGACTATGGCTACACCTTC. It codes for CASSYSGTDYGYTF.

This clone was counted only a few times. V gene TRBV11-3 combines with J gene TRBJ1-2; D ambiguous. This CDR3 spans 15 amino acids. Looked up from germline, CDR1 is SGHNT and CDR2 is YENEEA. The V end was cut by 5 bases, the J end by 3 bases, with 16 bases between. CDR3 loop: CASSALSGPYYGYTF. In nucleotides, the CDR3 is TGTGCCAGCAGCGCTTTAAGCGGACCTTACTATGGCTACACCTTC.

The chain is built from TRBV19 and TRBJ1-6; no firm D call. This CDR3 spans 16 amino acids. Germline CDR1 LNHDA, CDR2 SQIVND (reference sequence). The V gene lost 7 bases and the J gene lost 0 bases, with 13 bases spanning the gap. This CDR3 reads CASKKEWGSYNSPLHF. DNA for the CDR3: TGTGCCAGTAAAAAAGAGTGGGGCTCCTATAATTCACCCCTCCACTTT.

V gene TRBV19 combines with J gene TRBJ2-7; 9 bases align to TRBD1. CDR1 is LNHDA and CDR2 is SQIVND in the germline V gene (reference sequence). With 5 bases clipped from V and 6 bases from J, the junction kept 11 bases outside the gene matches. The CDR3 runs to 15 residues. The DNA for the CDR3 is TGTGCCAGTAGTGGCCGCGGGACAGGGTCGGGCGAGCAGTACTTC. This translates into CASSGRGTGSGEQYF.

The chain employs TRBV29-1 and TRBJ1-5; D ambiguous. This CDR3 spans 16 amino acids. Germline V gene sequence: CDR1 SQVTM, CDR2 ANQGSEA. V gave up 4 bases and J gave up 0 bases, with 16 bases separating them. The CDR3 spells CSVVVPILNSNQPQHF. In DNA, the CDR3 is TGCAGCGTTGTTGTCCCTATCCTAAATAGCAATCAGCCCCAGCATTTT.

This clone has more than one count but fewer than ten. V gene TRBV15 combines with J gene TRBJ2-7; TRBD1 matches 7 bases. V lost 2 bases and J lost 0; bases outside the gene matches: 4. This CDR3 contains 15 residues. In germline, CDR1 is LNHNV, CDR2 YYDKDF (reference sequence). The CDR3 coding sequence is TGTGCCACCAGCAGACATCGGGACAGCTCCTACGAGCAGTACTTC. Its protein product is CATSRHRDSSYEQYF.

This clone was seen a handful of times. V and J are TRBV19 and TRBJ1-1; the D is unclear. V was trimmed by 3 bases and J by 0 bases, leaving 14 bases between them. From germline, CDR1 is LNHDA and CDR2 SQIVND (reference sequence). The CDR3 has 16 amino acids. CDR3 DNA: TGTGCCAGTAGTATCCGCAGCGTACTCATGAACACTGAAGCTTTCTTT. This codes for CASSIRSVLMNTEAFF.

The J gene is TRBJ1-2, the V gene TRBV9; D call uncertain. Germline V lookup: CDR1 SGDLS, CDR2 YYNGEE. V dropped 5 bases and J dropped 4 bases, with 12 bases sitting between them. The CDR3 runs 13 residues. CDR3 sequence (DNA): TGTGCCAGCAGGGGTCTAGGTGGCTATGGCTACACCTTC. Translated, it gives CASRGLGGYGYTF. Filled out from reference TRBV9 and TRBJ1-2, the complete variable domain reads DSGVTQTPKHLITATGQRVTLRCSPRSGDLSVYWYQQSLDQGLQFLIQYYNGEERAKGNILERFSAQQFPDLHSELNLSSLELGDSALYFCASRGLGGYGYTFGSGTRLTVV.

Only one count was recorded for this clone. This chain connects TRBV6-8 to TRBJ1-4; 7 nucleotides line up with TRBD1. The junction had 8 bases not matched to a gene; V was cut back by 0 bases and J by 7 bases. The V gene's germline CDR1 is MNHGY and CDR2 SAAAGT. This CDR3 region has 16 residues. As DNA, the CDR3 is TGTGCCAGCAGTTACTCGGGCAGGCCAGGGGGTGAAAAACTGTTTTTT. Translating it yields CASSYSGRPGGEKLFF.

The V gene is TRBV19, the J gene TRBJ1-1; D unclear. V was pared by 3 bases and J by 2 bases, with 7 bases between. The germline CDR1 and CDR2 sequences are LNHDA and SQIVND (reference sequence). The CDR3 spans 13 residues. The CDR3 reads CASSMTANTEAFF. CDR3 DNA: TGTGCCAGTAGTATGACTGCTAACACTGAAGCTTTCTTT.

This clone has just a few counts. The chain uses TRBV19 and TRBJ1-5; 10 bases are shared with TRBD1. Looked up from germline, CDR1 is LNHDA and CDR2 is SQIVND (reference sequence). J was trimmed by 7 bases and V by 5 bases; bases with no gene match: 5. This CDR3 region has 14 residues. CDR3 in DNA: TGTGCCAGTAGTGCCGGACAGGGGGGGCAGCCCCAGCATTTT. Translating it yields CASSAGQGGQPQHF.

This chain connects TRBV28 to TRBJ1-2; D perhaps matches TRBD1 (5 bases). Trimming cost V 5 bases and J 8 bases, with 21 bases left between them. Germline assignment: CDR1 MDHEN and CDR2 SYDVKM. The CDR3 sequence is 15 residues long. As DNA, the CDR3 is TGTGCCAGCAGTCTCCCCCCAACAGGTCTATGGGGCTACACCTTC. Translation: CASSLPPTGLWGYTF.

This clone appeared a single time. V is TRBV28 and J is TRBJ1-4, with D possibly being TRBD1 (6 bases). With 7 bases removed from V and 4 bases from J, the gap between germline ends came to 16 bases. Germline V lookup: CDR1 MDHEN, CDR2 SYDVKM. The CDR3 extends over 15 amino acids. CDR3 sequence (DNA): TGTGCCAGCAAGGGGGGTGGGCAGGATAATGAAAAACTGTTTTTT. Translated: CASKGGGQDNEKLFF.

V and J are TRBV19 and TRBJ1-1; unclear D gene. Germline CDR1 is LNHDA and CDR2 is SQIVND (reference sequence). The CDR3 runs 12 residues. The ends were cut back, 5 bases at V and 4 bases at J, with 8 bases in the middle. CDR3 amino acids: CASSLGSTEAFF. As DNA, the CDR3 is TGTGCCAGTAGTCTTGGGAGCACTGAAGCTTTCTTT.

This clone has more than one count but fewer than ten. The V and J genes are TRBV6-8 and TRBJ2-7, with no clear D. With 2 bases removed from V and 6 bases from J, the gap between germline ends came to 14 bases. Per the germline V gene, CDR1 is MNHGY and CDR2 is SAAAGT. The CDR3 covers 14 residues. The CDR3 DNA sequence: TGTGCCAGCAGTTACGGGCCACTGGGCGGCGAGCAGTACTTC. Residues: CASSYGPLGGEQYF.

Regarding this clone: One end of the junction varies from germline; a read error may be responsible. CDR3 bases: TGTGCCAGCTCACCGGGACGGGCAGATCGCTCTGGAAATACCATATATTTT. This codes for CASSPGRADRSGNTIYF. The gene calls are TRBV18 and TRBJ1-3; possibly TRBD1 for D (5 bases). Germline V lookup: CDR1 KGHSH, CDR2 LQKENI. The CDR3 has 17 amino acids.